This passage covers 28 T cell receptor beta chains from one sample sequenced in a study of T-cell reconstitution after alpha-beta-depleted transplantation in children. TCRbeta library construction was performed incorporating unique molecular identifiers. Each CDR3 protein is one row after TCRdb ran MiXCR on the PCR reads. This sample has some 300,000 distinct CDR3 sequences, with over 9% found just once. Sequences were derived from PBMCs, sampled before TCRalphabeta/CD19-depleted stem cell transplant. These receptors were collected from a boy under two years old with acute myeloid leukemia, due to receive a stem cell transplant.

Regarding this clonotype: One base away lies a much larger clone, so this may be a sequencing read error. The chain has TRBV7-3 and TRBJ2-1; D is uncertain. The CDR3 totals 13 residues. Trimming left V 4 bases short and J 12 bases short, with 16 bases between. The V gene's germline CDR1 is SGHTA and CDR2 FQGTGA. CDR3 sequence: CASSSARTGGQFF. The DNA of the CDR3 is TGTGCCAGCAGCTCAGCCCGGACGGGTGGGCAGTTCTTC.

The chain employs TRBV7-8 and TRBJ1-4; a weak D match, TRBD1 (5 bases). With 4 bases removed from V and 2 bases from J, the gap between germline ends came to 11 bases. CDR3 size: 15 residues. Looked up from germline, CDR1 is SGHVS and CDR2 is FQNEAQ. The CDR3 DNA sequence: TGTGCCAGCAGCTCAGAGTGGGGGACTAATGAAAAACTGTTTTTT. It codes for CASSSEWGTNEKLFF.

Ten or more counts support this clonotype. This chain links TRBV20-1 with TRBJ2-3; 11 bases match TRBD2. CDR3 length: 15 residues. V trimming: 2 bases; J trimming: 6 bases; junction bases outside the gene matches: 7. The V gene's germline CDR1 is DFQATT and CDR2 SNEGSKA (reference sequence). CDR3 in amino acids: CSARFLAGGLDTQYF. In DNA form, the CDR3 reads TGCAGTGCTAGATTCTTAGCGGGGGGGCTGGATACGCAGTATTTT.

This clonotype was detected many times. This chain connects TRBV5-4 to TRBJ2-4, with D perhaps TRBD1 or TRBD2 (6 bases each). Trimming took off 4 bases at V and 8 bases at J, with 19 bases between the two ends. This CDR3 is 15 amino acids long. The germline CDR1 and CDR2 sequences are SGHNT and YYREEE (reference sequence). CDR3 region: CASSRLTGRSDIQYF. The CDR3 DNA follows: TGTGCCAGCAGCCGACTAACAGGGAGGAGCGACATTCAGTACTTC. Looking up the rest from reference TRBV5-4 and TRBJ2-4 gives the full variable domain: ETGVTQSPTHLIKTRGQQVTLRCSSQSGHNTVSWYQQALGQGPQFIFQYYREEENGRGNFPPRFSGLQFPNYSSELNVNALELDDSALYLCASSRLTGRSDIQYFGAGTRLSVL.

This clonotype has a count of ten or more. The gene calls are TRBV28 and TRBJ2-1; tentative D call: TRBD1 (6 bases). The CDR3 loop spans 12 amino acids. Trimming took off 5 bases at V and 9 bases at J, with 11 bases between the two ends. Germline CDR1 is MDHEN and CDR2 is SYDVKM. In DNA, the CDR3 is TGTGCCAGCAGTCTACAGGGTGGTGAGCAGTTCTTC. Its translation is CASSLQGGEQFF.

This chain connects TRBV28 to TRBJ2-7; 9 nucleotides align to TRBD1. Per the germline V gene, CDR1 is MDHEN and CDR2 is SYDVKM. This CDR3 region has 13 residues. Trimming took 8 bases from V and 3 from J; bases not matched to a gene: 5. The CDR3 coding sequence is TGTGCCAGCCGCCGGGACAGGGTCTACGAGCAGTACTTC. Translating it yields CASRRDRVYEQYF.

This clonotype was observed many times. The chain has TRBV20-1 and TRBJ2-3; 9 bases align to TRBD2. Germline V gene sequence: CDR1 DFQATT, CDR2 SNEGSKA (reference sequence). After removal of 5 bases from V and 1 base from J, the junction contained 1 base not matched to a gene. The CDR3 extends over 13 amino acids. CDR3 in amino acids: CSAPSGGTDTQYF. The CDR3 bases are TGCAGTGCTCCTAGCGGGGGCACAGATACGCAGTATTTT.

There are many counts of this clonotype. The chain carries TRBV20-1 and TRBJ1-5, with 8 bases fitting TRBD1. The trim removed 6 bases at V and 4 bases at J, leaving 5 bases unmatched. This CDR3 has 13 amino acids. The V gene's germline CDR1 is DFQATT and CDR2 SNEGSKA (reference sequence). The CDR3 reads CSALDRANQPQHF. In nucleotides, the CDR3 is TGCAGTGCGCTGGACAGGGCTAATCAGCCCCAGCATTTT.

As DNA, the CDR3 is TGTGCCAGTACCAATCCAAGTCCAACCTACAATGAGCAGTTCTTC. Translation: CASTNPSPTYNEQFF. This chain uses TRBV19 with TRBJ2-1; D is undetermined. The CDR3 totals 15 residues. The germline CDR1 and CDR2 sequences are LNHDA and SQIVND (reference sequence). Deletions cut 7 bases from V and 2 bases from J, with 15 bases between.

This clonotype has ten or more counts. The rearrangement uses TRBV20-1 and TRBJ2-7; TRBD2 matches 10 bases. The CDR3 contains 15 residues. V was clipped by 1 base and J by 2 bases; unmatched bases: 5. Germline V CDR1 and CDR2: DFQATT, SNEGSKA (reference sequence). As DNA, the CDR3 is TGCAGTGCTAGAGGCGAAGCGGGAGGGACCTACGAGCAGTACTTC. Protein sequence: CSARGEAGGTYEQYF.

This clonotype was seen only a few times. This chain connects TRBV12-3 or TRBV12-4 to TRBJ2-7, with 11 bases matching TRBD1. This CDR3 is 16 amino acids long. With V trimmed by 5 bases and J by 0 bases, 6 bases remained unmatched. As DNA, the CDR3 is TGTGCCAGCAGTAGAGGGGGGACAGGGGGCTCCTACGAGCAGTACTTC. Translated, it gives CASSRGGTGGSYEQYF.

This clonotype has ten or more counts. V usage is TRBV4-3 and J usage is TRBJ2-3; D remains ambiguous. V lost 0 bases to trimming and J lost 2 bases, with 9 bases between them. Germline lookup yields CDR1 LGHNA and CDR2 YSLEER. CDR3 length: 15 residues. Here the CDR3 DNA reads TGCGCCAGCAGCCAAGATTGGCGCGACACAGATACGCAGTATTTT. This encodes CASSQDWRDTDTQYF.

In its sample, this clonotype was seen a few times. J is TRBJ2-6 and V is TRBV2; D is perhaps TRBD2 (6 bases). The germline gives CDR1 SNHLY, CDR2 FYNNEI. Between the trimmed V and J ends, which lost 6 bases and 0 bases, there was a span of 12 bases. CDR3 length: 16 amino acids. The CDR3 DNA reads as TGTGCCAGCAGGGCTGGGGGGTCCTCTGGGGCCAACGTCCTGACTTTC. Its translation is CASRAGGSSGANVLTF.

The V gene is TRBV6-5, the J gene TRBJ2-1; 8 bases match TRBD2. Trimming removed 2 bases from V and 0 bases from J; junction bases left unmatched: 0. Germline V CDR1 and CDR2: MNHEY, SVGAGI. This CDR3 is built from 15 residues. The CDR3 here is CASSYGTSSYNEQFF. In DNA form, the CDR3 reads TGTGCCAGCAGTTACGGGACTAGCTCCTACAATGAGCAGTTCTTC.

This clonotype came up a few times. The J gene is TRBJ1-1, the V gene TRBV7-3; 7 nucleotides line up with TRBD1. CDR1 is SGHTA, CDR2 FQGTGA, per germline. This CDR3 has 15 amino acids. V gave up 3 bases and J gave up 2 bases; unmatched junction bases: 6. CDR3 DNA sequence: TGTGCCAGCAGCTTGACCGGGACAGCCAACACTGAAGCTTTCTTT. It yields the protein CASSLTGTANTEAFF.

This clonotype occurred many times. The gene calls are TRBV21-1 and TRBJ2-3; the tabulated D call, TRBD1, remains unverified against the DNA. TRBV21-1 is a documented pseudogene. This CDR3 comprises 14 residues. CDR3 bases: TGTGCCAGCACGGGCCCAGGGGTAACAGATACGCAGTATTTT. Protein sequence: CASTGPGVTDTQYF.

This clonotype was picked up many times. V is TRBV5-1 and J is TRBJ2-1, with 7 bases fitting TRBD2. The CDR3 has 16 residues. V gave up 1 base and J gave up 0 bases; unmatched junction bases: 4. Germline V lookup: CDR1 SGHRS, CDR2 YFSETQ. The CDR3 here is CASSLRLAVSYNEQFF. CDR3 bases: TGCGCCAGCAGCTTGAGGCTAGCGGTCTCCTACAATGAGCAGTTCTTC.

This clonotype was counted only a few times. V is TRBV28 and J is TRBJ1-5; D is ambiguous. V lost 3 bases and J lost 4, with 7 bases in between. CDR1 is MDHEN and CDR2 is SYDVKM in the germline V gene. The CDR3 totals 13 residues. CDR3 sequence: CASSFDTNQPQHF. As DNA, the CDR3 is TGTGCCAGCAGTTTCGACACTAATCAGCCCCAGCATTTT.

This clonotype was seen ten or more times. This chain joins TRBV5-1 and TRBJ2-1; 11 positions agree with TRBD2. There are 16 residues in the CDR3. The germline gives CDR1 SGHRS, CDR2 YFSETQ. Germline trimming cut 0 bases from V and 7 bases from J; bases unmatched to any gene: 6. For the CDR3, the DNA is TGCGCCAGCAGCTTGGGCCCGGGACTAGCGGCGAATGAGCAGTTCTTC. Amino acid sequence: CASSLGPGLAANEQFF.

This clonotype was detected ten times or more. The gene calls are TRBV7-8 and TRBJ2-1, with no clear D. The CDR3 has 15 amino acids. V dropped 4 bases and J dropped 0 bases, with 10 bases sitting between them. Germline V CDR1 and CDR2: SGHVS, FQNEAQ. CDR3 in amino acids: CASSSARISYNEQFF. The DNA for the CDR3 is TGTGCCAGCAGCTCCGCTCGAATCTCCTACAATGAGCAGTTCTTC.

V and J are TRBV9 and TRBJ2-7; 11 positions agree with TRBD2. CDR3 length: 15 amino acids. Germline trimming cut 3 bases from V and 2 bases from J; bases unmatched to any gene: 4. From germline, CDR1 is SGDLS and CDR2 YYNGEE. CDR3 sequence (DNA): TGTGCCAGCAGCGAAACTAGCGGGGGTCCCTACGAGCAGTACTTC. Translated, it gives CASSETSGGPYEQYF.

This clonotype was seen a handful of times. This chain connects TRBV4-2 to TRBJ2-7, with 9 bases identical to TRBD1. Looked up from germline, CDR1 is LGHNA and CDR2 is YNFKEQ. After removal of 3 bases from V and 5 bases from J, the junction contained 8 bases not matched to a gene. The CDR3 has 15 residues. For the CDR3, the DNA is TGTGCCAGCAGCCATGCAGGGACAGGGCTCAACGAGCAGTACTTC. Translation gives CASSHAGTGLNEQYF.

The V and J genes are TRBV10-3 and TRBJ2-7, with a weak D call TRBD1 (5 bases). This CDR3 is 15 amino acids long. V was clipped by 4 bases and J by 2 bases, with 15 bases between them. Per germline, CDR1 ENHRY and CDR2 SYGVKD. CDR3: CAISGRGGFTYEQYF. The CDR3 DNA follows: TGTGCCATCAGTGGTAGGGGCGGCTTTACCTACGAGCAGTACTTC.

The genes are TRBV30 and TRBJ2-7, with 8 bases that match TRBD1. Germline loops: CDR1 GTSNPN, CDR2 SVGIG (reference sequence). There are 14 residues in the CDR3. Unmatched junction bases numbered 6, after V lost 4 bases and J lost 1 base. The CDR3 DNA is TGTGCCTGGAATCCCGGGACAGGTTCCTACGAGCAGTACTTC. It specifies CAWNPGTGSYEQYF.

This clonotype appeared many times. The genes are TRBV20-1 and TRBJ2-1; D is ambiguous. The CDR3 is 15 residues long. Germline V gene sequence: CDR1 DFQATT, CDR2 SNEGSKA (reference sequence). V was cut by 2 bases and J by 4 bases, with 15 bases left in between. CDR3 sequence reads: CSARPRFAVYNEQFF. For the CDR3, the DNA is TGCAGTGCTAGACCCCGTTTCGCGGTTTACAATGAGCAGTTCTTC.

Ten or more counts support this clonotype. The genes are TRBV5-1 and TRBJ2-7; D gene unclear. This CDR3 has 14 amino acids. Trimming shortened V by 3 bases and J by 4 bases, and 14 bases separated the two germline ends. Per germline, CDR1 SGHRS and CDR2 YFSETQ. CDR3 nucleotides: TGCGCCAGCAGCTCGGTAGGGTCGGATTACGAGCAGTACTTC. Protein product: CASSSVGSDYEQYF. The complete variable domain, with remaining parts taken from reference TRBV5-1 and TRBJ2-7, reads KAGVTQTPRYLIKTRGQQVTLSCSPISGHRSVSWYQQTPGQGLQFLFEYFSETQRNKGNFPGRFSGRQFSNSRSEMNVSTLELGDSALYLCASSSVGSDYEQYFGPGTRLTVT.

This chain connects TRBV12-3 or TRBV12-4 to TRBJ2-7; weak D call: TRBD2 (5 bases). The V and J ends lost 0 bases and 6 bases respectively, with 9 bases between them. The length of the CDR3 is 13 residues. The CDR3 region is CASSLASGGEQYF. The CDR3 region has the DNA TGTGCCAGCAGTTTAGCTAGTGGAGGCGAGCAGTACTTC.

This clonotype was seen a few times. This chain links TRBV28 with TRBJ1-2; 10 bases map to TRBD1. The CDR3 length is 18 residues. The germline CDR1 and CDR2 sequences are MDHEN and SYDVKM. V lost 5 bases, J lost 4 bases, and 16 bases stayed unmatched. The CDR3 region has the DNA TGTGCCAGCAGTCCACAAAAGGACAGGGGGATCTCCGGCTATGGCTACACCTTC. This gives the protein CASSPQKDRGISGYGYTF.